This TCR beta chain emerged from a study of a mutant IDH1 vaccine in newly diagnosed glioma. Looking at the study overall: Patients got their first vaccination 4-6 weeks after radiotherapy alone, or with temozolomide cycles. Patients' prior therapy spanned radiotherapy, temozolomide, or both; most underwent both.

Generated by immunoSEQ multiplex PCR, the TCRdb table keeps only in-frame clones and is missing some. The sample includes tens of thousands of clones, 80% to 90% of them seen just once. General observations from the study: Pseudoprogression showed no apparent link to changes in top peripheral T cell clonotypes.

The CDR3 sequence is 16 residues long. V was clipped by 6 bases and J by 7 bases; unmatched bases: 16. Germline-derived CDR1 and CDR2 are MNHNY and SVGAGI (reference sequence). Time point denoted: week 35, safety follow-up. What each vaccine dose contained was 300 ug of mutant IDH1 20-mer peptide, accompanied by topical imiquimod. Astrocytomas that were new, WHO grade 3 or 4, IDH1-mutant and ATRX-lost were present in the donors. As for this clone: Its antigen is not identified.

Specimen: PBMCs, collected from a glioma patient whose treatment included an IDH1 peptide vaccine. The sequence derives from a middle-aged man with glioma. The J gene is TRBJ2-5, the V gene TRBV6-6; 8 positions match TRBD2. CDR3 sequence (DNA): TGTGCCAGCAGCCCGAGTATACCGGGGGGGACGGGGACCCAGTACTTC. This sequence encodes CASSPSIPGGTGTQYF.